This T cell receptor (beta chain) was identified during a study of cytomegalovirus exposure and HLA in healthy donors. 13 Jbeta primers and 60 Vbeta primers were used for the PCR. Assay: immunoSEQ multiplex PCR; the TCRdb copy retains only in-frame clones and omits some. The table shows approximately 170,000 clones, with around 72% occurring only once. In its sample, this clone was seen once. V gave up 1 base and J gave up 1 base, with 14 bases separating them. Germline CDR1 is LNHNV and CDR2 is YYDKDF (reference sequence). This CDR3 is 17 amino acids long. The TCR originated in a man aged 50-59 years in good health and CMV-seronegative. Specimen: PBMCs. The chain carries TRBV15 and TRBJ2-1, with D maybe TRBD1 (6 bases). The CDR3 DNA reads TGTGCCACCAGCAGAGGGCTTGACAGGTCTTCCTACAATGAGCAGTTCTTC. It codes for CATSRGLDRSSYNEQFF.